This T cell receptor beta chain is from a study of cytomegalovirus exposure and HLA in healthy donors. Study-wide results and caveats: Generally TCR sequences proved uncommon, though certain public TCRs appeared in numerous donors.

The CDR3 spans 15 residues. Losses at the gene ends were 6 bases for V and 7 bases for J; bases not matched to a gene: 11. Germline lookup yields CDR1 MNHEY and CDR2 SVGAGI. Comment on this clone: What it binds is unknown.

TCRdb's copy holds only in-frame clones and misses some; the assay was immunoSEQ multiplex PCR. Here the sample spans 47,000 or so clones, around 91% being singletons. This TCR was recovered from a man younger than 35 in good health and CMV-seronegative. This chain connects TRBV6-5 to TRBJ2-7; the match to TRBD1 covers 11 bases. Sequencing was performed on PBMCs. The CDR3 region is CASSSIGQGAKEQYF. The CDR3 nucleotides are TGTGCCAGCAGCAGCATCGGACAGGGGGCTAAAGAGCAGTACTTC.